This T cell receptor (beta chain) was identified during a study of T cells expressing NK-cell markers. In the study overall: TCR beta repertoires came from sorted CD3+CD56+NKG2C+, CD3+CD56+NKG2C- and CD3+CD56-NKG2C+ T cells. HCMV seropositivity characterized seven of the eight sequenced donors, and seronegativity one.

The germline V gene has CDR1 SGHRS and CDR2 YFSETQ. The CDR3 is 15 amino acids. TCRdb reprocessed the 5' RACE reads; each CDR3 protein has one entry and no DNA is given. The ten top clones account for roughly 1.4%, within a sample of fewer than 550,000 distinct CDR3 sequences. Sequencing used blood T cells: a sorted CD56 or NKG2C T cell subset, CD4+ or CD8+ T cells, or bulk PBMC T cells (not recorded which). The chain combines TRBV5-1 with TRBJ2-1; the TCRdb call, TRBD1, lacks DNA for checking. The sequence was collected from a woman aged 45 to 65 in good health. The CDR3 protein is CASSLTGEVYNEQFF.